This note documents a single TCR beta chain sequence. The antigen it recognizes is unknown. The record has no base qualities; no much larger clone is one base away. Using the deep immunoSEQ assay, multiplex PCR amplified TCR CDR3 regions from genomic DNA. Genomic DNA extracted from each cell subset was distributed evenly over all wells of several immunoSEQ 96-well plates, and each plate served as one replicate. Each replicate PCR for sorted subsets received around 210 ng genomic DNA, equal to tens of thousands of T cell genomes. The purified libraries were quantified using a Qubit 3.0 fluorometer, sized with a Bioanalyzer 2100, and then quantified again using the KAPA Library Quantification kit. Every immunoSEQ 96-well plate was sequenced on a separate single-read 150-cycle Illumina NextSeq 550 flow cell. As for the original processing: Because only junctional sequences without quality scores were contained in the immunoSEQ output, filtering matching that applied to full-length reads could not be performed. Sequences were annotated with PyIR, a Python wrapper for IgBLAST v1.9, and V/J genes and CDR3 were assigned using IMGT germline references. Reads with weak V/J assignments (E-value above 1e-6), missing CDR3, stop codons, out-of-frame junctions, or ambiguous translated residues were removed. A V3J clonotype was defined by an identical inferred V gene, J gene, and CDR3 amino acid sequence. Percentage overlap between repertoires was calculated by dividing the number of shared unique clonotypes by the size of the smaller repertoire. Three approaches were used to assess repertoire richness: RTK rarefaction, the Chao1 estimator, and Recon v2.1 estimates of unobserved clonotypes. Generation probabilities were computed with OLGA for all TCRbeta clonotypes obtained by the gDNA method from a few donors. TCRdb provides this immuneACCESS table in a form limited to in-frame rearrangements. Some clones are lacking; in checked studies, under half of them reflect an unresolved V gene, and why the rest are absent is not known. For V, J and clone size, that table is used; D and trimming come from the DNA. The sample profile shows some 2,400,000 clones; around 95% of them were found once. Approximately 0.13% of the sample is taken by the ten largest.

The data were taken from a study of shared clonotypes between healthy human individuals (dated by TCRdb to between 2020 and 2021). For the study in its entirety: Three men and a couple of women, aged 18 to 49 years, made up the cohort. For each donor, three plates each were used for CD4 naive and CD4 memory, two plates were used for CD8 naive, and one plate was used for CD8 memory. To estimate repertoire size and how much clonotype sharing occurs between individuals, the study deeply sequenced the blood TCR repertoires of about five healthy adults. Different laboratories and diverse techniques were used to prepare libraries and sequence TCR repertoires, to increase sequencing depth and limit assay-specific biases. Between about 0.94 and 8.9 billion PBMCs per donor were obtained by leukapheresis.

The CDR3 runs 18 amino acids, cysteine and phenylalanine included. CDR3 DNA only is kept here, 54 bases in frame from base 1. Sequences SGHRS (CDR1) and YFSETQ (CDR2) are obtained from the germline V gene. Cut back by 4 bases and 0 bases, the V and J ends lie 20 bases apart. The investigation overall reported the following: Pairwise subsampling led to the expectation that sequencing depth would affect the degree of clonotype sharing among donors. Sampling was restricted to blood, and TCR repertoires in tissues likely differ from the TCR repertoires found in blood. Clonotypes shared by all four sorted-subset donors showed higher generation probabilities than non-shared clonotypes. Estimated clonotype richness was generally larger for naive than for memory subsets. Around 5.4% of naive CD4, more than 3% of naive CD8, roughly 2.4% of memory CD4, and around 0.42% of memory CD8 clonotypes were shared across a few donors. Incomplete sequencing was indicated by rarefaction of sorted-subset datasets, despite the large sequencing depth. Because the study included a small number of donors, the genetic and exposure-history diversity represented was limited.

The donors were healthy, HIV-negative adults who had no recently reported acute infections or vaccinations. Every donor was a Caucasian adult residing in Nashville, Tennessee, USA. CD4+ T cells were enriched by magnetic negative selection, after which naive cells were positively selected on CD45RA and the negative fraction was taken as the memory subset. Blood was obtained by leukapheresis, after which PBMCs were separated by Ficoll-Histopaque density gradient centrifugation and cryopreserved in liquid nitrogen vapor phase. Purity and quantity of every magnetically sorted T cell population were checked by analytical flow cytometry. From each sorted fraction, genomic DNA was isolated and quantified by UV absorbance on a Nanodrop 2000c.

The sample was naive CD4+ T cells sorted from blood. Explained via the paper, the cell subset or site label denotes: CD45RA+ positively selected. This clonotype was sampled from a young man in good health. The chain is encoded by TRBV5-1 joined to TRBJ2-1; the D gene is perhaps TRBD2, from 5 matching bases. Here the CDR3 is given as CASSNRARDYSSYNEQFF. The sequenced DNA: TGCGCCAGCAGCAACCGGGCCCGCGACTATAGCTCCTACAATGAGCAGTTCTTC.